This T cell receptor (beta chain) stems from a study of response to subunit inactivated influenza vaccine. Overall study findings and caveats: The authors proposed limited new T cell recruitment per seasonal influenza vaccination.

The CDR3 spans 15 residues. Germline CDR1 SGHNT, CDR2 YYREEE (reference sequence). Trimming took 6 bases from V and 5 from J; bases not matched to a gene: 10. MiXCR, applied by TCRdb to the RT-PCR reads, yields one record per CDR3 protein. The sample has about 540,000 distinct CDR3 sequences, around 21% seen once. This clonotype was recorded only once. Its antigen remains unknown. The data were also submitted as part of a second study, on T cells expressing NK-cell markers. That source notes: As the method of synthesis, 5'RACE template switching with UMIs yielded TCR beta cDNA.

The V gene is TRBV5-4, the J gene TRBJ2-7; 11 nucleotides match TRBD2. This clonotype was obtained from a man aged 50 to 60 who received an inactivated influenza vaccine. The source was CD4+ T cells sorted from PBMCs, collected roughly 13 days after vaccination. CDR3 DNA: TGTGCCAGCAAACAAGATAGCGGGGGGGCCCACGAGCAGTACTTC. Protein sequence: CASKQDSGGAHEQYF.